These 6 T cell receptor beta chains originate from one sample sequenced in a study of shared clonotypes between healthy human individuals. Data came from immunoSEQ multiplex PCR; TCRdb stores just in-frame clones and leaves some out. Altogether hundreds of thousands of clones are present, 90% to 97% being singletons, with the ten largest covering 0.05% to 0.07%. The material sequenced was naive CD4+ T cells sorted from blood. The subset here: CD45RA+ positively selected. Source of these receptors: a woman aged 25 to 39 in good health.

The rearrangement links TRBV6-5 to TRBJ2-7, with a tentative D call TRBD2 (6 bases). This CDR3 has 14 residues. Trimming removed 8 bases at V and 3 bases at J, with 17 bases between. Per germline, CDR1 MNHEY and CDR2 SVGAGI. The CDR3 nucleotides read TGTGCCAGCGGCCTTGGGGGGAGAATCTACGAGCAGTACTTC. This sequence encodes CASGLGGRIYEQYF.

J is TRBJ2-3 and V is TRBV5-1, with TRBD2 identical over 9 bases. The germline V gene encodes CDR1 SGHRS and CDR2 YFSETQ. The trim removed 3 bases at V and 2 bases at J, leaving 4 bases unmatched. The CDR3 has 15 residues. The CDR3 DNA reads TGCGCCAGCAGCTCCCGGACTAGCGACACAGATACGCAGTATTTT. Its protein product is CASSSRTSDTDTQYF.

The chain's CDR3 is CASLRDSSNTGELFF. Here the CDR3 DNA reads TGTGCCAGCCTCCGGGACAGCTCGAACACCGGGGAGCTGTTTTTT. This chain links TRBV2 with TRBJ2-2; TRBD1 matches 7 bases. The junction had 6 bases not matched to a gene; V was cut back by 8 bases and J by 0 bases. The CDR3 consists of 15 residues. CDR1 SNHLY and CDR2 FYNNEI come from the germline V gene.

The CDR3 DNA sequence: TGTGCCAGCAGCCACCAAGGGACTAGCGGGAGGAATGAGCAGTTCTTC. This encodes CASSHQGTSGRNEQFF. This rearrangement joins TRBV4-2 to TRBJ2-1, with 15 bases identical to TRBD2. The ends lost 3 bases at V and 7 bases at J; junction bases unmatched: 4. This CDR3 spans 16 amino acids. Germline V lookup: CDR1 LGHNA, CDR2 YNFKEQ.

The DNA of the CDR3 is TGTGCCAGCAGCTTTATGCCGGGACAGGGGGCGGCACCCCTCCACTTT. This sequence encodes CASSFMPGQGAAPLHF. The chain has TRBV5-4 and TRBJ1-6, with 12 bases identical to TRBD1. With V trimmed by 2 bases and J by 11 bases, 8 bases remained unmatched. The CDR3 spans 16 residues. Germline CDR1 and CDR2: SGHNT and YYREEE (reference sequence).

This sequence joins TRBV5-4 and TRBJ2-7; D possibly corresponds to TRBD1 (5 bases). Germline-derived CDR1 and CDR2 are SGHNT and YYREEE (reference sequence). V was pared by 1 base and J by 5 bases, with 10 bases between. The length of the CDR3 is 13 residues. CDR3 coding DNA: TGTGCCAGCAGCTTGTCCAGGGCACACGAGCAGTACTTC. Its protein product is CASSLSRAHEQYF.